Presented here are 10 T cell receptor beta chains from one specimen sequenced in a study of blood T cell repertoires in COVID-19. Repertoires were generated with immunoSEQ multiplex PCR, while TCRdb's copy carries only in-frame clones and drops some. The sample yields 90,000 or so clones, about 90% seen once. Sequenced sample: peripheral blood. The receptors were sampled from a young man with COVID-19, enrolled during active disease.

The V and J genes are TRBV27 and TRBJ1-5; D possibly corresponds to TRBD1 (6 bases). With 2 bases removed from V and 3 bases from J, the gap between germline ends came to 17 bases. Germline CDR1 and CDR2: MNHEY and SMNVEV (reference sequence). This CDR3 is 17 amino acids long. The CDR3 spells CASSLKKETGTNQPQHF. The CDR3 region has the DNA TGTGCCAGCAGTTTAAAAAAGGAAACAGGGACCAATCAGCCCCAGCATTTT.

The rearrangement links TRBV11-2 to TRBJ1-1, with D hard to call. This CDR3 region has 15 residues. Germline CDR1 and CDR2: SGHAT and FQNNGV. Trimming stripped 5 bases from V and 2 bases from J, with 15 bases between. The CDR3 nucleotides read TGTGCCAGCAGCCGAAGGGCAGGACTCAACACTGAAGCTTTCTTT. As protein: CASSRRAGLNTEAFF.

V gene TRBV5-1 combines with J gene TRBJ1-1; D might be TRBD1 (5 bases). Germline V gene lookup returns CDR1 SGHRS and CDR2 YFSETQ. The CDR3 consists of 16 residues. Deletions cut 6 bases from V and 4 bases from J, with 22 bases between. CDR3 sequence (DNA): TGCGCCAGCACCCCCCCGACAGTCCCCGCTCCCACTGAAGCTTTCTTT. As protein: CASTPPTVPAPTEAFF.

The gene calls are TRBV5-1 and TRBJ2-3; 7 bases align to TRBD2. Germline lookup yields CDR1 SGHRS and CDR2 YFSETQ. The J segment lost 2 bases and the V segment lost 0 bases, leaving 3 bases of the junction unmatched. The CDR3 consists of 15 residues. The DNA of the CDR3 is TGCGCCAGCAGCTTGGAGCGGGGAAACACAGATACGCAGTATTTT. Translated, it gives CASSLERGNTDTQYF.

The V gene is TRBV12-3 or TRBV12-4, the J gene TRBJ2-1, with D possibly matching TRBD2 (7 bases). This CDR3 spans 11 amino acids. With 8 bases removed from V and 10 bases from J, the gap between germline ends came to 12 bases. DNA of the CDR3: TGTGCCAGCCAGCGGGGACACGAGCAGTTCTTC. Translating gives CASQRGHEQFF.

The rearrangement uses TRBV6-5 and TRBJ2-7; TRBD2 is a possible D gene (5 bases). V dropped 5 bases and J dropped 3 bases, with 14 bases sitting between them. Germline CDR1 and CDR2: MNHEY and SVGAGI. This CDR3 has 14 residues. CDR3 bases: TGTGCCAGCAGTCCCCCGGGGATGGTCTACGAGCAGTACTTC. It yields the protein CASSPPGMVYEQYF.

The gene calls are TRBV28 and TRBJ1-1; the D is unclear. Germline V gene lookup returns CDR1 MDHEN and CDR2 SYDVKM. The CDR3 sequence is 13 residues long. V lost 5 bases and J lost 10, with 17 bases in between. As DNA, the CDR3 is TGTGCCAGCAGTCTCGACTACCTACGACCAGCTTTCTTT. Translation gives CASSLDYLRPAFF.

The chain uses TRBV27 and TRBJ2-1; TRBD2 might be the D (6 bases). CDR1 MNHEY and CDR2 SMNVEV come from the germline V gene (reference sequence). This CDR3 has 14 amino acids. V dropped 6 bases and J dropped 4 bases, with 13 bases sitting between them. CDR3 loop: CASSPGLLYNEQFF. The CDR3 nucleotides read TGTGCCAGCAGCCCCGGACTACTTTACAATGAGCAGTTCTTC.

The rearrangement joins TRBV28 to TRBJ1-1, with D unclear. Trimming left V 5 bases short and J 2 bases short, with 18 bases between. Looked up from germline, CDR1 is MDHEN and CDR2 is SYDVKM. The CDR3 loop spans 16 amino acids. The CDR3 bases are TGTGCCAGCAGTAGCCTCCCGGGAGGGCCCAACACTGAAGCTTTCTTT. Translation gives CASSSLPGGPNTEAFF.

This chain links TRBV15 with TRBJ1-6; D is undetermined. Germline V CDR1 and CDR2: LNHNV, YYDKDF (reference sequence). The V gene lost 3 bases and the J gene lost 5 bases, with 8 bases spanning the gap. The CDR3 spans 14 residues. Written as DNA, the CDR3 is TGTGCCACCAGCAGCCCGGGGAATAATTCACCCCTCCACTTT. This codes for CATSSPGNNSPLHF. Combining the CDR3 with reference TRBV15 and TRBJ1-6 gives the whole variable domain DAMVIQNPRYQVTQFGKPVTLSCSQTLNHNVMYWYQQKSSQAPKLLFHYYDKDFNNEADTPDNFQSRRPNTSFCFLDIRSPGLGDTAMYLCATSSPGNNSPLHFGNGTRLTVT.